The rows below give T cell receptor beta chains drawn from one sample of a study of OX40 agonist ivuxolimab in advanced cancers. Clones were read by immunoSEQ multiplex PCR, and TCRdb kept only the in-frame ones, dropping some. The data hold approximately 52,000 clones, with less than 85% observed a single time. This sample comprised CD4+ or CD8+ T cells sorted from blood, obtained in a trial of the OX40 agonist ivuxolimab. Source of these receptors: an adult with an advanced solid tumor such as melanoma, head and neck, liver or kidney cancer. CDR3s include the opening cysteine and the closing phenylalanine or tryptophan. Clone size is not always given. Where it is, it says once, few, many or a class for expanded clones.

size: -
V: TRBV25-1
CDR3: CASSEFTGGPGELFF

size: -
V: TRBV7-9
CDR3: CASSWTVTYEQYF

size: few
V: TRBV5-6
CDR3: CASSPSGTGSNQPQHF

size: -
V: TRBV6-4
CDR3: CASSDSFAGGGEQFF

size: -
V: TRBV4-1
CDR3: CASSQANGEGAGNTIYF

size: -
V: TRBV30
CDR3: CAWSPASNQPQHF

size: -
V: TRBV5-6
CDR3: CASSATAGVNTGELFF

size: -
V: TRBV13
CDR3: CASSFRGASGRVNEQFF

size: -
V: TRBV21-1
CDR3: CASSSRRDEIYEQYF

size: -
V: TRBV10-3
CDR3: CAIRINTGELFF

size: -
V: TRBV9
CDR3: CASSVDSGASSDEQFF